The T cell receptor beta chain under discussion was sequenced for a study of T cell responses to AZD1222 COVID-19 vaccine. General study points: Samples come after the peak T cell response, not at day 14.

The CDR3 contains 11 residues. Germline CDR1 reads SEHNR; CDR2 reads FQNEAQ (reference sequence). V lost 5 bases and J 11 bases, leaving 12 bases between the germline ends. To note about this clone: The target antigen is unknown.

Produced via immunoSEQ multiplex PCR; TCRdb's table is partial and in-frame only. Of approximately 150,000 clones in the sample, about 90% were seen once. This sequence was found in an adult who received the AZD1222 COVID-19 vaccine. The gene calls are TRBV7-9 and TRBJ1-1; D uncertain. The source material was peripheral blood, sampled 28 days after the second AZD1222 dose. The CDR3 DNA is TGTGCCAGCAGCGCAGTTTCAGAGGCTTTCTTT. Its protein product is CASSAVSEAFF.